The 4 T cell receptor beta chains presented below share a single source sample, sequenced in a study of T cell repertoires in cytomegalovirus infection. TCRdb reprocessed the reads via MiXCR and lists one record per CDR3 protein. The sample includes about 680,000 distinct CDR3 sequences, around 24% of them seen just once. The specimen sequenced was CD8+ T cells from PBMCs. The receptors here all came from a human donor in good health (CMV status not recorded). Some clones in this sample may be carry-over from other donors' samples.

V is TRBV14 and J is TRBJ1-1; 7 bases line up with TRBD1. The germline gives CDR1 SGHDN, CDR2 FVKESK. This CDR3 has 15 residues. The V gene end was trimmed by 0 bases and the J gene end by 1 base; junction bases not matched to a gene: 2. CDR3 sequence reads: CASSQDRGKNTEAFF. The CDR3 DNA follows: TGTGCCAGCAGCCAAGACAGGGGGAAGAACACTGAAGCTTTCTTT. Combining the CDR3 with reference TRBV14 and TRBJ1-1 gives the whole variable domain EAGVTQFPSHSVIEKGQTVTLRCDPISGHDNLYWYRRVMGKEIKFLLHFVKESKQDESGMPNNRFLAERTGGTYSTLKVQPAELEDSGVYFCASSQDRGKNTEAFFGQGTRLTVV.

This clonotype showed up just a few times. This rearrangement joins TRBV20-1 to TRBJ2-1; TRBD1 matches 10 bases. This CDR3 contains 16 residues. The ends lost 0 bases at V and 4 bases at J; junction bases unmatched: 6. Germline CDR1 is DFQATT and CDR2 is SNEGSKA (reference sequence). The CDR3 loop reads CSARDSDRGPYNEQFF. CDR3 DNA: TGCAGTGCTAGAGATTCAGACAGGGGGCCTTACAATGAGCAGTTCTTC.

This clonotype was detected a few times. The rearrangement links TRBV5-3 to TRBJ2-7; D is possibly TRBD1 or TRBD2 (5 bases each). TRBV5-3 falls under the ORF class, with uncertain function. The CDR3 is 13 residues long. With 8 bases removed from V and 4 bases from J, the gap between germline ends came to 16 bases. For the CDR3, the DNA is TGTGCCAGCAGCCGGGACGTGGATTACGAGCAGTACTTC. This gives the protein CASSRDVDYEQYF.

The table lists this clonotype with a few counts. The chain uses TRBV4-2 and TRBJ1-1, with a possible D match to TRBD1 (6 bases). Trimming took 0 bases from V and 6 from J, leaving 11 bases between them. The CDR3 contains 14 residues. Germline CDR1 LGHNA, CDR2 YNFKEQ. CDR3 sequence reads: CASSQEAGEAEAFF. The CDR3 DNA sequence: TGTGCCAGCAGCCAAGAGGCAGGGGAGGCTGAAGCTTTCTTT.